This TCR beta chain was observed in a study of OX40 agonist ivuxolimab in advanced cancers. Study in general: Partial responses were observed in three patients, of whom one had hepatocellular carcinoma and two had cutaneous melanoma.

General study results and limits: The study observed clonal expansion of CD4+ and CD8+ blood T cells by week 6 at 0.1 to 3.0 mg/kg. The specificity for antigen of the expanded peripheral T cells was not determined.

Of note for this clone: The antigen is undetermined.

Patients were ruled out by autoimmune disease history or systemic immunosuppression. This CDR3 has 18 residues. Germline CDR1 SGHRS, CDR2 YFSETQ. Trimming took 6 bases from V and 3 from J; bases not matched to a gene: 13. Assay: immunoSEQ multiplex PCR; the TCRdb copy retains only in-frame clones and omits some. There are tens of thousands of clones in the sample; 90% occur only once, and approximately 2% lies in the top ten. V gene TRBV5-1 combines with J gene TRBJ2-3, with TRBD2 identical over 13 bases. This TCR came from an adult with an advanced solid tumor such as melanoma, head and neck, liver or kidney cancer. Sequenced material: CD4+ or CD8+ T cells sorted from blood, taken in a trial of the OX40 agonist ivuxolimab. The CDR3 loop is CASTNPLAGGVGTDTQYF. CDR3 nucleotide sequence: TGCGCCAGCACCAACCCACTAGCGGGAGGGGTAGGGACAGATACGCAGTATTTT.